The T cell receptor (beta chain) described here comes from a study of tumor-infiltrating lymphocytes in glioblastoma multiforme. TCR beta libraries were built from RNA through three nested multiplex PCR rounds using modified ARM-PCR. A C-beta primer primed TCRB cDNA from about 0.49 ug RNA. Unique molecular identifiers were not described for the libraries. MiXCR, run by TCRdb on the multiplex PCR reads, gives a single entry per CDR3 protein. The data contain some 32,000 distinct CDR3 sequences, 60% to 65% of them singletons. Study outcomes and limitations: TCR plus mutation findings rest on a single glioblastoma patient.

By frequency in the sample, this clonotype is large (0.1 to 1%). Its matching antigen is unknown. The CDR3 spans 20 residues. V trimming: 5 bases; J trimming: 2 bases; junction bases outside the gene matches: 19. Germline V lookup: CDR1 SGHNT, CDR2 YENEEA. The TCR comes from a male donor with glioblastoma. This chain links TRBV11-3 with TRBJ2-1; TRBD2 matches 9 bases. The sequencing sample was made of brain tumor tissue. The CDR3 DNA reads as TGTGCCAGCAGCGGAGGATCTAGCGGGATAAGTTCGGGACCCTACAATGAGCAGTTCTTC. Translated: CASSGGSSGISSGPYNEQFF.